Only a few counts were recorded for the clone carrying this T cell receptor (beta chain). Antigen specificity is unknown. The germline gene is not matched at one end of the junction; a read error may be the cause. Other nucleotide sequences from this sample produce the same CDR3. The entry originates in a study of cytomegalovirus exposure and HLA in healthy donors. Looking at the study overall: The 130 or so validation repertoires used a platform that matched the one used for the approximately 690 first-cohort repertoires, as a later analysis reported. Study-level results: Some public TCRs appeared in many individuals, while most sequences were rare.

The germline V gene encodes CDR1 SSHAT and CDR2 FNYEAQ (reference sequence). The CDR3 has 13 residues. Assay: immunoSEQ multiplex PCR; the TCRdb copy retains only in-frame clones and omits some. Of around 160,000 clones listed, 85% are singletons. This TCR came from a man between 25 and 39 years old in good health and CMV-seropositive. This chain links TRBV7-7 with TRBJ1-1; 8 bases line up with TRBD1. What was sequenced was PBMCs. The CDR3 region has the DNA TGTGCTAGCAGCTTAGACAGGGGCACTGAAGCTTTCTTT. This encodes CASSLDRGTEAFF.